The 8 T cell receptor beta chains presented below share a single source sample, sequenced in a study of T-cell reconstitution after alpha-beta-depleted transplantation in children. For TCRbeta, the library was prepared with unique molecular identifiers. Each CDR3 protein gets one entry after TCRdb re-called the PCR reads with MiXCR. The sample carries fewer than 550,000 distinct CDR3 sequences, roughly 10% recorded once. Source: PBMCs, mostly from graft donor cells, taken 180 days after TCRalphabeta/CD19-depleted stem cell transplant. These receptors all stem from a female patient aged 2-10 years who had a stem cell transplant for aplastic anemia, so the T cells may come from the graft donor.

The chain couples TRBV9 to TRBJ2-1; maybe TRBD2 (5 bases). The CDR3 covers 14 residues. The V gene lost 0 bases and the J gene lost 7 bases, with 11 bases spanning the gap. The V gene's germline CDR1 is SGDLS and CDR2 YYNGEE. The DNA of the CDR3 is TGTGCCAGCAGCGTAGATGTCGGGATAAATGAGCAGTTCTTC. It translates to CASSVDVGINEQFF.

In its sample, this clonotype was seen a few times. CDR3 DNA sequence: TGTGCCAGCTCACGAGACAGGGTATACGAGCAGTACTTC. This encodes CASSRDRVYEQYF. The rearrangement uses TRBV18 and TRBJ2-7; 7 bases line up with TRBD1. The CDR3 is 13 residues long. The V gene end was trimmed by 4 bases and the J gene end by 4 bases; junction bases not matched to a gene: 4. Germline V CDR1 and CDR2: KGHSH, LQKENI. Based on the CDR3 plus reference TRBV18 and TRBJ2-7, the full variable domain is NAGVMQNPRHLVRRRGQEARLRCSPMKGHSHVYWYRQLPEEGLKFMVYLQKENIIDESGMPKERFSAEFPKEGPSILRIQQVVRGDSAAYFCASSRDRVYEQYFGPGTRLTVT.

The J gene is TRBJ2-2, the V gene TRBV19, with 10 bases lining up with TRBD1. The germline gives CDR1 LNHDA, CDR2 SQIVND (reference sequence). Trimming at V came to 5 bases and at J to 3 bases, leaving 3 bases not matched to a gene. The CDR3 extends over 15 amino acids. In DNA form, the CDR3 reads TGTGCCAGTAGTGACGGACAGGGGGACACCGGGGAGCTGTTTTTT. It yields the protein CASSDGQGDTGELFF.

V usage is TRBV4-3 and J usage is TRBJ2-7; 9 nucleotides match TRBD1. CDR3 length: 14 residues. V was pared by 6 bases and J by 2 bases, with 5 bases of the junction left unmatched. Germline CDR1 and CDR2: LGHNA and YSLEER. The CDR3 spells CASSRDRAPYEQYF. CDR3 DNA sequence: TGCGCCAGCAGTCGGGACAGGGCTCCCTACGAGCAGTACTTC.

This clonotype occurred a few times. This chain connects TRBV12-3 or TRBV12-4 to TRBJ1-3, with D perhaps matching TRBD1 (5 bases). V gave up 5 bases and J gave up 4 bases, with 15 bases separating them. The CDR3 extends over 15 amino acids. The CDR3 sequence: CASSHTPGTGNTIYF. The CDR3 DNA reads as TGTGCCAGCAGTCATACTCCAGGGACGGGAAACACCATATATTTT.

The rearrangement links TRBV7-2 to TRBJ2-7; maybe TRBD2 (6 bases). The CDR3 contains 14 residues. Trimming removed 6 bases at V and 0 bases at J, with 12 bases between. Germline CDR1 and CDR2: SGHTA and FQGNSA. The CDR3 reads CASSPAGFSYEQYV. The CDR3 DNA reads TGTGCCAGCAGTCCAGCGGGTTTCTCCTACGAGCAGTACGTC.

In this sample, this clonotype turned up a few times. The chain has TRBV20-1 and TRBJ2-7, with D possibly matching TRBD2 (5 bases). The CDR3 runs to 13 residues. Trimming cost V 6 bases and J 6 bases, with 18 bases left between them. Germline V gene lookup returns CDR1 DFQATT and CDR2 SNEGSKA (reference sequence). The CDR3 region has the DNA TGCAGTGCCAAACTAGAAAGCTACGGCGAGCAGTACTTC. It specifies CSAKLESYGEQYF.

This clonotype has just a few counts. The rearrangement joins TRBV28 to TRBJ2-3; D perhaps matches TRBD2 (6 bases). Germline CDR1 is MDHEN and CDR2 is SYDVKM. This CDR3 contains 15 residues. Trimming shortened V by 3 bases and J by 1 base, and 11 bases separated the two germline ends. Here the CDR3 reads CASSFLAGRTDTQYF. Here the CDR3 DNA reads TGTGCCAGCAGTTTCTTGGCGGGGCGCACAGATACGCAGTATTTT.